This section outlines one T cell receptor (beta chain) sequence together with its context. This receptor's antigen is unknown. No base quality information exists; no much larger clone differs at one position. V gives up 7 bases and J gives up 3 bases, and the segment between their germline ends measures 10 bases. The germline V gene (reference sequence) sets CDR1 to MNHEY and CDR2 to SMNVEV. The CDR3, cysteine through phenylalanine, is 13 amino acids long. Only the CDR3 region is kept as DNA, spanning 39 bases read in frame from base 1. These data come from a study of T cell repertoires in cytomegalovirus infection (dated by TCRdb to the late 2010s). Broadly, across the study: Donor HLA type was relevant to the analysis, because carriage of CMV infection together with the matching HLA type was indicated by public TCR beta signatures.

Sequencing took place on an Illumina HiSeq 1500. TCRdb reprocessing: public reads trimmed at Q25 with fastp, clones called with MiXCR, in-frame beta chains kept. Each entry merges the rows of one CDR3 protein and shows their most common DNA and genes. The sample table lists approximately 400,000 distinct CDR3 sequences, under 40% of them with a count of one. Together, the top ten hold roughly 13% of the sample. Beyond this particular receptor, the publication reports: The ex vivo response was dominated by HLA-C-restricted CMV-specific TCR beta clonotypes, which also provided the single most frequent clonotype in two of eight donors. Carriers of CMV infection plus the relevant HLA type were discriminated by the cumulative frequency of public TCR beta family members in the study cohort and in an independent roughly 370-donor cohort.

The sample comprised PBMCs. The rearranged segments are TRBV27 and TRBJ2-1, with no confident D gene call. The sequence derives from a human donor in good health (CMV status not recorded). Some clones in this sample may be carry-over from other donors' samples. The CDR3 reads as follows: CASTDSYYNEQFF. The sequenced DNA: TGTGCCAGCACCGACTCCTACTACAATGAGCAGTTCTTC.